A selection of T cell receptor beta chains follows, all from one sample in a study of cytomegalovirus exposure and HLA in healthy donors. Measured with immunoSEQ multiplex PCR; TCRdb has only the in-frame clones, and not every one. The repertoire holds under 300,000 clones, with around 89% as singletons. Material: PBMCs. The origin of the receptors is a young woman in good health and CMV-seronegative. CDR3s include the opening cysteine and the closing phenylalanine or tryptophan. The D gene is left open where the match is weak. Clone size, where shown, is once, few, many, or a class for clones that have expanded.

size: -
J: TRBJ2-1
D: TRBD1
V: TRBV5-1
DNA: TGCGCCAGCAGCAGGGGTGTCCGGACAGGGGGCTCAAATGAGCAGTTCTTC
CDR3: CASSRGVRTGGSNEQFF

size: -
J: TRBJ2-7
D: -
V: TRBV9
DNA: TGTGCCAGCAGCCCCCACAGGGCGTTCTACGAGCAGTACTTC
CDR3: CASSPHRAFYEQYF

size: -
J: TRBJ2-1
D: TRBD2
V: TRBV28
DNA: TGTGCCAGCAGTTTTATTAGCGGGGGGGCTCAGAGTGAGCAGTTCTTC
CDR3: CASSFISGGAQSEQFF

size: -
J: TRBJ1-2
D: -
V: TRBV10-3
DNA: TGTGCCATCAGTGAGGACAGATCTAACTATGGCTACACCTTC
CDR3: CAISEDRSNYGYTF

size: -
J: TRBJ2-1
D: -
V: TRBV7-9
DNA: TGTGCCAGCAGCTTAGCACAGGGTGCTGATGATGAGCAGTTCTTC
CDR3: CASSLAQGADDEQFF

size: -
J: TRBJ1-5
D: TRBD1
V: TRBV28
DNA: TGTGCCAGCAGCCCCGGACAGGGAAATCAGCCCCAGCATTTT
CDR3: CASSPGQGNQPQHF

size: -
J: TRBJ2-6
D: TRBD1
V: TRBV6-5
DNA: TGTGCCAGCAGTTACGCACAGGGGGTTGGGGCCAACGTCCTGACTTTC
CDR3: CASSYAQGVGANVLTF

size: -
J: TRBJ1-1
D: TRBD1
V: TRBV10-3
DNA: TGTGCCATCCAGTCCGGGACAGGGAGTACTGAAGCTTTCTTT
CDR3: CAIQSGTGSTEAFF

size: -
J: TRBJ1-6
D: -
V: TRBV28
DNA: TGTGCCAGCAGTTGGACAGTCAATTCACCCCTCCACTTT
CDR3: CASSWTVNSPLHF

size: -
J: TRBJ2-2
D: TRBD2
V: TRBV10-3
DNA: TGTGCCATCAGAAATTTCAGCGGGGACAACACCGGGGAGCTGTTTTTT
CDR3: CAIRNFSGDNTGELFF

size: few
J: TRBJ2-2
D: TRBD1
V: TRBV11-2
DNA: TGTGCCAGCAGCCATCGACAGGGGACCGGGGAGCTGTTTTTT
CDR3: CASSHRQGTGELFF

size: -
J: TRBJ2-4
D: -
V: TRBV27
DNA: TGTGCCAGCAGTTTTGGGCCAGTGGGGGAGGACATTCAGTACTTC
CDR3: CASSFGPVGEDIQYF

size: -
J: TRBJ2-1
D: TRBD1
V: TRBV6-1
DNA: TGTGCCAGCAGTGGATCCTGGACAGGGGGTGGATACAATGAGCAGTTCTTC
CDR3: CASSGSWTGGGYNEQFF

size: -
J: TRBJ1-2
D: TRBD1
V: TRBV19
DNA: TGTGCCAGTAGCAGGGGTTTAGGGACAGTCTATGGCTACACCTTC
CDR3: CASSRGLGTVYGYTF

size: few
J: TRBJ1-2
D: -
V: TRBV9
DNA: TGTGCCAGCAGCGTAGGGGACACCTATGGCTACACCTTC
CDR3: CASSVGDTYGYTF

size: -
J: TRBJ2-3
D: TRBD1
V: TRBV5-4
DNA: TGTGCCAGCAGCTTGGGGACAGGAGTAGATACGCAGTATTTT
CDR3: CASSLGTGVDTQYF

size: -
J: TRBJ1-3
D: -
V: TRBV6-1
DNA: TGTGCCAGCAGTGAAGTAAGCGGGGTTTTCTCTGGAAACACCATATATTTT
CDR3: CASSEVSGVFSGNTIYF

size: -
J: TRBJ1-3
D: -
V: TRBV28
DNA: TGTGCCAGCAGTTACCCGGGAAACCGACTACGGAACACCATATATTTT
CDR3: CASSYPGNRLRNTIYF

size: -
J: TRBJ2-7
D: TRBD2
V: TRBV13
DNA: TGTGCCAGCAGCCTAGCGGGTTCCTACGAGCAGTACTTC
CDR3: CASSLAGSYEQYF

size: -
J: TRBJ1-1
D: -
V: TRBV6-5
DNA: TGTGCCAGCAGTTACTCGAGGTTGAACACTGAAGCTTTCTTT
CDR3: CASSYSRLNTEAFF

size: -
J: TRBJ1-1
D: -
V: TRBV28
DNA: TGTGCCAGCAGTTTAAATAGTATCCGGGATTCGTACACTGAAGCTTTCTTT
CDR3: CASSLNSIRDSYTEAFF

size: -
J: TRBJ2-1
D: -
V: TRBV30
DNA: TGTGCCTGGGTCGCGGTGACCTACAATGAGCAGTTCTTC
CDR3: CAWVAVTYNEQFF

size: -
J: TRBJ1-6
D: TRBD1
V: TRBV27
DNA: TGTGCCAGCAGCCCGGGACAGGGGGGCGTAGTGTATAATTCACCCCTCCACTTT
CDR3: CASSPGQGGVVYNSPLHF

size: -
J: TRBJ2-2
D: TRBD2
V: TRBV29-1
DNA: TGCAGCGTCGGGAAATCTAGCGGGGCTTTTATCGGGGAGCTGTTTTTT
CDR3: CSVGKSSGAFIGELFF

size: -
J: TRBJ1-5
D: -
V: TRBV4-1
DNA: TGCGCCAGCAGCCAATTAGGGGATGGTGATCAGCCCCAGCATTTT
CDR3: CASSQLGDGDQPQHF

size: -
J: TRBJ1-6
D: TRBD1
V: TRBV19
DNA: TGTGCCAGTAGTATGGGACAGGGTTCACCCCTCCACTTT
CDR3: CASSMGQGSPLHF

size: -
J: TRBJ1-2
D: TRBD1
V: TRBV29-1
DNA: TGCAGCGTTGAAGATAGGGGACAGGCCTACTATGGCTACACCTTC
CDR3: CSVEDRGQAYYGYTF

size: -
J: TRBJ2-1
D: TRBD2
V: TRBV2
DNA: TGTGCCAGCAGGATAGCGGGGGGGCCGGGCAATGAGCAGTTCTTC
CDR3: CASRIAGGPGNEQFF

size: once
J: TRBJ2-5
D: -
V: TRBV19
DNA: TGTGCCAGTAGTATTGACGGGTTGGAGACCCAGTACTTC
CDR3: CASSIDGLETQYF

size: -
J: TRBJ1-1
D: TRBD1
V: TRBV7-9
DNA: TGTGCCAGCAGCCGCATAGGACAGGGGGGGAACACTGAAGCTTTCTTT
CDR3: CASSRIGQGGNTEAFF

size: -
J: TRBJ2-7
D: TRBD1
V: TRBV28
DNA: TGTGCCAGCAGGGGGACAGGGGGAGGCTACGAGCAGTACTTC
CDR3: CASRGTGGGYEQYF

size: -
J: TRBJ1-6
D: TRBD1
V: TRBV10-3
DNA: TGTGCCATCAGACACCTCGGACAGGGGAATTCACCCCTCCACTTT
CDR3: CAIRHLGQGNSPLHF

size: -
J: TRBJ1-6
D: -
V: TRBV4-1
DNA: TGCGCCAGCAGCCAAGATTATGCGGGAATTAATTCACCCCTCCACTTT
CDR3: CASSQDYAGINSPLHF

size: -
J: TRBJ1-1
D: -
V: TRBV27
DNA: TGTGCCAGCAGTTTTTCCGGGGACACTGAAGCTTTCTTT
CDR3: CASSFSGDTEAFF

size: once
J: TRBJ2-1
D: -
V: TRBV19
DNA: TGTGCCAGTAAATCTGGGGCAGCCGCCTACAATGAGCAGTTCTTC
CDR3: CASKSGAAAYNEQFF

size: once
J: TRBJ2-5
D: TRBD2
V: TRBV5-6
DNA: TGTGCCAGCAGGGGGGGGAGCGAAGAGACCCAGTACTTC
CDR3: CASRGGSEETQYF